What follows describes a single T cell receptor beta chain. CDR3 size: 13 residues. Looked up from germline, CDR1 is LNHNV and CDR2 is YYDKDF (reference sequence). V was clipped by 2 bases and J by 2 bases, with 6 bases between them. This record belongs to a study of blood T cell repertoires in COVID-19. Overall study: Donors in the United States, Italy and Spain gave samples during acute or convalescent COVID-19. The cDNA or gDNA used as material had been derived from T cells, B-cell-depleted T cells, or PBMCs.

Source study methods: Nucleated cell counts were estimated from reference gene primer amplification. Clones were sequenced by immunoSEQ multiplex PCR, and TCRdb holds only the in-frame ones, with some missing. The D gene and trimming were derived from the DNA, and the V and J assignments and clone size from that table. The table lists about 670,000 clones, just under 90% of them singletons, with approximately 0.25% in the top ten. Specimen: peripheral blood. The rearrangement links TRBV15 to TRBJ1-2; TRBD1 is a possible D gene (5 bases). The sequence was collected from a woman between 18 and 29 years old with acute or convalescent COVID-19. CDR3 nucleotides: TGTGCCACCAGCAGACAGGGAAACTATGGCTACACCTTC. This gives the protein CATSRQGNYGYTF.